The 25 T cell receptor beta chains below all came from one sample that was sequenced in a study of cytomegalovirus exposure and HLA in healthy donors. Primers for the PCR totalled 60 Vbeta and 13 Jbeta. Using immunoSEQ multiplex PCR, the repertoire was profiled, and TCRdb retains in-frame clones only, with some absent. The repertoire holds approximately 140,000 clones, 73% seen once, with about 1.2% in the top ten. The sample taken for sequencing was PBMCs. The origin of the receptors is a woman aged 35 to 49 in good health and CMV-seronegative.

This clone has only a few counts. The J gene is TRBJ2-7, the V gene TRBV4-1; the match to TRBD1 covers 10 bases. Losses at the gene ends were 3 bases for V and 3 bases for J; bases not matched to a gene: 2. CDR3 length: 14 residues. The germline gives CDR1 MGHRA, CDR2 YSYEKL. CDR3 sequence reads: CASSHGQGVYEQYF. CDR3 coding DNA: TGCGCCAGCAGCCACGGACAGGGGGTCTACGAGCAGTACTTC.

The chain carries TRBV5-1 and TRBJ2-1; TRBD2 aligns across 14 bases. J gave up 7 bases and V 4 bases, and 10 bases lay outside the gene matches. The germline V gene encodes CDR1 SGHRS and CDR2 YFSETQ. CDR3 size: 17 residues. The CDR3 coding sequence is TGCGCCAGCAGCCGTTACAAGACTAGCGGGGGGGGTAATGAGCAGTTCTTC. This gives the protein CASSRYKTSGGGNEQFF.

The V call is TRBV19, the J call TRBJ2-2, with unresolved D. The germline V and J ends were trimmed by 6 bases and 2 bases, with 13 bases remaining between them. CDR1 is LNHDA and CDR2 is SQIVND in the germline V gene (reference sequence). This CDR3 has 15 residues. The CDR3 sequence: CASSPRESNTGELFF. The CDR3, as DNA: TGTGCCAGTAGCCCCCGCGAGTCCAACACCGGGGAGCTGTTTTTT.

The CDR3 here is CASSALSGGTYNEQFF. CDR3 nucleotide sequence: TGTGCCAGCAGTGCCCTTAGCGGGGGGACTTACAATGAGCAGTTCTTC. V gene TRBV6-4 combines with J gene TRBJ2-1, with 10 bases that match TRBD2. The CDR3 is 16 amino acids. Germline CDR1 and CDR2: MRHNA and SNTAGT. V was clipped by 4 bases and J by 4 bases; unmatched bases: 7.

This clone was counted a few times. The chain combines TRBV5-1 with TRBJ1-2, with TRBD1 matching 9 bases. V trimming: 6 bases; J trimming: 4 bases; junction bases outside the gene matches: 10. The CDR3 runs to 15 residues. Germline V CDR1 and CDR2: SGHRS, YFSETQ. CDR3 sequence: CASTPTGGHSYGYTF. CDR3 DNA sequence: TGCGCCAGCACTCCAACAGGGGGCCACTCCTATGGCTACACCTTC.

This chain joins TRBV5-1 and TRBJ2-3; 14 bases align to TRBD2. The J segment lost 5 bases and the V segment lost 4 bases, leaving 6 bases of the junction unmatched. The CDR3 loop spans 16 amino acids. Germline V gives CDR1 SGHRS, CDR2 YFSETQ. CDR3 nucleotide sequence: TGCGCCAGCAGCATCGGGACTAGCGGGGGTGGAGATACGCAGTATTTT. Protein product: CASSIGTSGGGDTQYF.

In DNA, the CDR3 is TGCGCCAGCAGCCAAGGTGCGGGGGGGCCAAGTACGCAGTATTTT. Translated, it gives CASSQGAGGPSTQYF. The chain joins TRBV4-3 to TRBJ2-3; TRBD2 agrees at 9 bases. CDR3 length: 15 residues. The J segment lost 8 bases and the V segment lost 1 base, leaving 7 bases of the junction unmatched. CDR1 LGHNA and CDR2 YSLEER come from the germline V gene.

The rearrangement joins TRBV5-1 to TRBJ2-7; D not certain. V was shortened by 0 bases and J by 0 bases, with 13 bases between the two germline ends. This CDR3 has 16 amino acids. Germline V lookup: CDR1 SGHRS, CDR2 YFSETQ. The CDR3 sequence: CASSLEGSLGSYEQYF. DNA for the CDR3: TGCGCCAGCAGCTTGGAAGGTAGTCTAGGCTCCTACGAGCAGTACTTC.

This clone has only a few counts. The CDR3 region has the DNA TGCGCCAGCAGCCATGCCCGGCAGGGGGCCGACTATGGCTACACCTTC. This encodes CASSHARQGADYGYTF. The chain recombines TRBV4-3 with TRBJ1-2, with TRBD1 identical over 8 bases. The CDR3 runs to 16 residues. Germline V lookup: CDR1 LGHNA, CDR2 YSLEER. The junction had 9 bases not matched to a gene; V was cut back by 3 bases and J by 3 bases.

The chain employs TRBV27 and TRBJ2-7; no reliable D call. CDR3 length equals 13 residues. Germline CDR1 MNHEY, CDR2 SMNVEV (reference sequence). The V and J ends lost 3 bases and 7 bases respectively, with 13 bases between them. Here the CDR3 reads CASSFFRNGEQYV. The CDR3 coding sequence is TGTGCCAGCAGTTTTTTTAGGAATGGGGAGCAGTACGTC.

This chain joins TRBV2 and TRBJ2-7; possible D gene TRBD1, 5 bases. V lost 3 bases to trimming and J lost 2 bases, with 11 bases between them. This CDR3 contains 14 residues. Germline loops: CDR1 SNHLY, CDR2 FYNNEI. CDR3 sequence reads: CASSDFRGPYEQYF. DNA for the CDR3: TGTGCCAGCAGTGACTTTAGGGGTCCCTACGAGCAGTACTTC.

V gene TRBV4-2 combines with J gene TRBJ1-4; weak D call: TRBD1 (6 bases). Germline CDR1 and CDR2: LGHNA and YNFKEQ. V shed 1 base and J shed 8 bases, with 14 bases lying between them. The CDR3 contains 15 residues. The CDR3 region has the DNA TGTGCCAGCAGCCAAGGGGCGGGGGCGCAGGAAAAACTGTTTTTT. Translation: CASSQGAGAQEKLFF.

The gene calls are TRBV6-1 and TRBJ2-7; no definite D call. V was pared by 6 bases and J by 2 bases, with 17 bases between. The germline gives CDR1 MNHNS, CDR2 SASEGT. CDR3 length: 15 amino acids. The CDR3 DNA sequence: TGTGCCAGCAGACTTGACATAGGCCTCACCTACGAGCAGTACGTC. Translated: CASRLDIGLTYEQYV.

This sequence joins TRBV6-5 and TRBJ2-1, with 8 nucleotides matching TRBD2. The CDR3 totals 15 residues. The J segment lost 4 bases and the V segment lost 0 bases, leaving 2 bases of the junction unmatched. From germline, CDR1 is MNHEY and CDR2 SVGAGI. Here the CDR3 DNA reads TGTGCCAGCAGTTACTCTCGGGGGGGGTACAATGAGCAGTTCTTC. It specifies CASSYSRGGYNEQFF.

The chain recombines TRBV6-1 with TRBJ1-6, with 8 bases lining up with TRBD1. Germline CDR1 and CDR2: MNHNS and SASEGT. V gave up 6 bases and J gave up 5 bases; unmatched junction bases: 6. This CDR3 is 15 amino acids long. In nucleotides, the CDR3 is TGTGCCAGCAGGAGACAGGGGTTAGATAATTCACCCCTCCACTTT. Protein sequence: CASRRQGLDNSPLHF.

This clone occurred a few times. The identical CDR3 is also encoded by other nucleotide sequences in the sample. This chain uses TRBV29-1 with TRBJ1-1, with a possible D match to TRBD1 (6 bases). The CDR3 is 14 residues long. V was cut by 0 bases and J by 7 bases, with 15 bases left in between. CDR1 and CDR2 from the germline V gene are SQVTM and ANQGSEA. CDR3 nucleotides: TGCAGCGTTGAAGATCGGTCTGGGGGCGGTGAAGCTTTCTTT. Translating gives CSVEDRSGGGEAFF.

This clone counts as medium-sized. The chain links TRBV2 to TRBJ1-6, with 7 nucleotides matching TRBD1. Germline values: CDR1 SNHLY, CDR2 FYNNEI. After removal of 7 bases from V and 10 bases from J, the junction contained 10 bases not matched to a gene. CDR3 length: 14 amino acids. CDR3 in amino acids: CASTWGQGGSPLHF. As DNA, the CDR3 is TGTGCCAGCACCTGGGGCCAGGGGGGCTCACCCCTCCACTTT. The full variable domain, rest sourced from reference TRBV2 and TRBJ1-6, is EPEVTQTPSHQVTQMGQEVILRCVPISNHLYFYWYRQILGQKVEFLVSFYNNEISEKSEIFDDQFSVERPDGSNFTLKIRSTKLEDSAMYFCASTWGQGGSPLHFGNGTRLTVT.

The V and J genes are TRBV11-2 and TRBJ2-6, with a tentative D call TRBD1 (5 bases). The germline V and J ends were trimmed by 6 bases and 0 bases, with 21 bases remaining between them. The CDR3 length is 19 residues. CDR1 SGHAT and CDR2 FQNNGV come from the germline V gene. The CDR3 nucleotides are TGTGCCAGCAGATCTATAAGGGGCTCGCCGTTCTCTGGGGCCAACGTCCTGACTTTC. It translates to CASRSIRGSPFSGANVLTF.

The chain couples TRBV10-3 to TRBJ2-7; D gene unclear. The germline V gene has CDR1 ENHRY and CDR2 SYGVKD. This CDR3 has 12 amino acids. Trimming stripped 6 bases from V and 2 bases from J, with 8 bases between. The CDR3 DNA reads as TGTGCCATCAGACTCGATACCTACGAGCAGTACTTC. It encodes CAIRLDTYEQYF.

The chain is built from TRBV6-6 and TRBJ1-3; 10 nucleotides agree with TRBD1. There are 15 residues in the CDR3. V lost 7 bases, J lost 8 bases, and 11 bases stayed unmatched. Germline CDR1 is MNHNY and CDR2 is SVGAGI (reference sequence). The CDR3 here is CASKGQGTDRDTIYF. As DNA, the CDR3 is TGTGCCAGCAAGGGACAGGGGACTGACCGAGACACCATATATTTT.

This clone was seen more than once but under ten times. This chain links TRBV28 with TRBJ1-2; D may be TRBD1 (5 bases). Trimming removed 5 bases from V and 1 base from J, with 17 bases in between. CDR3 length equals 16 residues. Germline V gene data show CDR1 as MDHEN and CDR2 as SYDVKM. CDR3 loop: CASSPPGIGGNYGYTF. For the CDR3, the DNA is TGTGCCAGCAGTCCCCCAGGGATCGGGGGTAACTATGGCTACACCTTC.

The J gene is TRBJ2-3, the V gene TRBV5-5, with TRBD2 matching over 7 bases. This CDR3 is 15 amino acids long. Germline V CDR1 and CDR2: SGHKS, YYEKEE (reference sequence). V dropped 4 bases and J dropped 0; count of bases not matched to a gene: 5. The CDR3 sequence is CASSPVGGSTDTQYF. CDR3 nucleotide sequence: TGTGCCAGCAGCCCCGTGGGGGGGAGCACAGATACGCAGTATTTT.

The V and J genes are TRBV7-9 and TRBJ1-2; D call uncertain. CDR3 length: 11 residues. V was trimmed by 6 bases and J by 7 bases, leaving 9 bases between them. Germline CDR1 is SEHNR and CDR2 is FQNEAQ (reference sequence). The CDR3 nucleotides read TGTGCCAGCAGTTCTCTCGGTGGCTACACCTTC. It codes for CASSSLGGYTF.

This clone was observed a handful of times. At the DNA level, this CDR3 is encoded by other sequences in the same sample as well. The rearrangement uses TRBV6-5 and TRBJ1-1, with 8 positions matching TRBD1. In germline, CDR1 is MNHEY, CDR2 SVGAGI. Germline trimming cut 5 bases from V and 1 base from J; bases unmatched to any gene: 3. The CDR3 totals 14 residues. CDR3 loop: CASSSGQGNTEAFF. The CDR3 coding sequence is TGTGCCAGCAGTAGCGGACAGGGGAACACTGAAGCTTTCTTT.

This chain links TRBV9 with TRBJ2-3; 8 bases are shared with TRBD1. V gave up 4 bases and J gave up 4 bases; unmatched junction bases: 5. The CDR3 is 14 residues long. In germline, CDR1 is SGDLS, CDR2 YYNGEE. This CDR3 is CASSPQGAADTQYF. In DNA form, the CDR3 reads TGTGCCAGCAGCCCCCAGGGGGCGGCAGATACGCAGTATTTT.